This TCR beta chain stems from a study of beta chain features in type 1 diabetes. Sequenced material consisted of expressed TCRB transcripts (all of the isolated RNA was reverse transcribed). Regulatory, naive and central memory T cell samples averaged around 3.5 million reads. Only in-frame clones appear in the TCRdb table, and some are missing; sequencing was by immunoSEQ multiplex PCR. The sample contains more than 300,000 clones, about 16% of which appear only once. This clone was counted only a few times. Its antigen is undetermined. Study findings and constraints: For type 1 diabetes patients, VDJ junctions showed fewer insertions and more deletions. There was a possibility that cDNA sequencing over-represented cells with high TCR expression. Among all four CD4+ subsets, Type 1 diabetes patients had TCRB CDR3s that were moderately but significantly shorter.

The specimen sequenced was naive CD4+ T cells from blood. The receptor was derived from a woman younger than 30 in good health.

The CDR3 sequence is CASSVVQENTEAFF. The CDR3, as DNA: TGTGCCAGCAGCGTAGTCCAGGAGAACACTGAAGCTTTCTTT. The V gene is TRBV9, the J gene TRBJ1-1, with D unclear. The CDR3 has 14 amino acids. The germline V gene encodes CDR1 SGDLS and CDR2 YYNGEE. V dropped 0 bases and J dropped 1 base, with 7 bases sitting between them.